This T cell receptor (beta chain) comes out of a study of cytomegalovirus exposure and HLA in healthy donors. Germline-derived CDR1 and CDR2 are SGHTA and FQGNSA. The length of the CDR3 is 14 residues. The ends were cut back, 3 bases at V and 9 bases at J, with 16 bases in the middle. On this clone: No antigen is known for it.

The study's findings and limits: A few CMV-associated chains proved CMV antigen-specific in vitro.

Clones were read by immunoSEQ multiplex PCR, and TCRdb kept only the in-frame ones, dropping some. This sample has almost 65,000 clones, with around 89% found just once. The specimen sequenced was PBMCs. The chain couples TRBV7-2 to TRBJ2-3, with D possibly matching TRBD2 (6 bases). This clonotype was obtained from a woman in her late teens or twenties in good health and CMV-seronegative. The CDR3 nucleotides are TGTGCCAGCAGCTTCCAATCGGGGGTGGACACGCAGTATTTT. It is translated as CASSFQSGVDTQYF.